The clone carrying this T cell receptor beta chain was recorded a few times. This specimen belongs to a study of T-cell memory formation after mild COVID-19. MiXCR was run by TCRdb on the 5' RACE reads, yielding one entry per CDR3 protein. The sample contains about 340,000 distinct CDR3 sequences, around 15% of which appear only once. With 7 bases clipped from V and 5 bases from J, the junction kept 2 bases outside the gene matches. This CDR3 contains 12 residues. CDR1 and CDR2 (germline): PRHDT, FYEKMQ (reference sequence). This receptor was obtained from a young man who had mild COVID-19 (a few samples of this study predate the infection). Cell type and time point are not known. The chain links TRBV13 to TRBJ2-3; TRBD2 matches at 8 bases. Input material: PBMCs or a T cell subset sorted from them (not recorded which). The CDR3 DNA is TGTGCCAGCACCGGGGGGGGAGATACGCAGTATTTT. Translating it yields CASTGGGDTQYF. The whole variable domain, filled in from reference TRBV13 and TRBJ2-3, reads AAGVIQSPRHLIKEKRETATLKCYPIPRHDTVYWYQQGPGQDPQFLISFYEKMQSDKGSIPDRFSAQQFSDYHSELNMSSLELGDSALYFCASTGGGDTQYFGPGTRLTVL.